This TCR beta chain was identified in a study of T cells in Graves' hyperthyroidism and ophthalmopathy. Germline V gene data show CDR1 as ENHRY and CDR2 as SYGVKD. The CDR3 length is 11 residues, termini included. RNA transcripts served as the template for amplifying TCR beta CDR3 regions. Carried out on the TCR CDR3, a first-round RT-PCR used the HTBI primer set. TCRdb independently ran MiXCR on the multiplex PCR reads; one entry per CDR3 protein. The sample includes a few hundred thousand distinct CDR3 sequences, 40% to 55% of them seen just once. With respect to this clonotype: This is likely a read error, given that the CDR3 carries no conserved phenylalanine or tryptophan at its end. The limits of the CDR3 on the DNA are not certain, so only TCRdb's listed CDR3 is given.

Stable Graves' hyperthyroidism meant no ophthalmopathy progression within 18 months. Patients aged 18 to 65 had newly diagnosed hyperthyroidism lasting under 2 months. A patient was excluded if there was uncontrolled infection, other autoimmune disease, pregnancy or lactation. This chain links TRBV10-3 with TRBJ1-1; TRBD1, the table's D call, was not compared with the DNA. The sequence was collected from a woman aged 18-30 years with Graves' hyperthyroidism. Sequencing was done on a sample of peripheral blood or thyroid tissue (not recorded which). The CDR3 here is CAISPSGTLNY.